Detailed here is one TCR beta chain. Its target is not known. From germline, CDR1 is SGHRS and CDR2 YFSETQ. The CDR3 extends over 13 amino acids. The germline V and J ends were trimmed by 4 bases and 3 bases, with 10 bases remaining between them. These data come from a study of shared clonotypes between healthy human individuals. General study findings and limits: Naive subsets generally had larger estimated richness than memory subsets.

The repertoire was sequenced with immunoSEQ multiplex PCR; TCRdb's copy has only in-frame clones and lacks some. The sample holds millions of clones, just over 90% seen once. CD4+ cells were split into CD45RA+ naive and CD45RA-negative memory subsets. V usage is TRBV5-1 and J usage is TRBJ1-1; D is unresolved. Source material: naive CD4+ T cells from PBMCs. Subset indicated: CD45RA+ positively selected. The receptor was derived from a young man in good health. Some clones in this sample may be carry-over from other donors' samples. CDR3 in DNA: TGCGCCAGCAGCGTCCGTTCGGACACTGAAGCTTTCTTT. Translation gives CASSVRSDTEAFF. The whole variable domain, filled in from reference TRBV5-1 and TRBJ1-1, reads KAGVTQTPRYLIKTRGQQVTLSCSPISGHRSVSWYQQTPGQGLQFLFEYFSETQRNKGNFPGRFSGRQFSNSRSEMNVSTLELGDSALYLCASSVRSDTEAFFGQGTRLTVV.